This TCR beta chain was observed in a study of human T cells and chemical hapten exposure. The time point is: patch test 1, 2 weeks after DPC sensitization. Treatment indicated: therapeutic diphenylcyclopropenone sensitization with weekly scalp DPC. In the original processing: TCR counts had a median of about 100,000 per sample and spanned roughly 23,224 to 690,600. TCRdb processed the RACE reads anew with MiXCR; each CDR3 protein has one entry. TCRdb's processing, not the authors' own work, is the source of the V and J calls. The sample contains 150,000 to 200,000 distinct CDR3 sequences, approximately 20% of which appear only once. Germline V gene lookup returns CDR1 DFQATT and CDR2 SNEGSKA (reference sequence). The ends were cut back, 6 bases at V and 7 bases at J, with 19 bases in the middle. The CDR3 covers 15 residues. The table lists this clonotype with a few counts.

The TCR comes from a woman aged 45 to 65 with alopecia areata. Some clones in this sample may be carry-over from other donors' samples. The chain links TRBV20-1 to TRBJ1-6; D is possibly TRBD1 (5 bases). The specimen was whole blood, collected in connection with sensitization to the hapten diphenylcyclopropenone (DPC). CDR3 sequence: CSANIPGRMNSPLHF. CDR3 in DNA: TGCAGTGCGAATATACCGGGACGGATGAATTCACCCCTCCACTTT.